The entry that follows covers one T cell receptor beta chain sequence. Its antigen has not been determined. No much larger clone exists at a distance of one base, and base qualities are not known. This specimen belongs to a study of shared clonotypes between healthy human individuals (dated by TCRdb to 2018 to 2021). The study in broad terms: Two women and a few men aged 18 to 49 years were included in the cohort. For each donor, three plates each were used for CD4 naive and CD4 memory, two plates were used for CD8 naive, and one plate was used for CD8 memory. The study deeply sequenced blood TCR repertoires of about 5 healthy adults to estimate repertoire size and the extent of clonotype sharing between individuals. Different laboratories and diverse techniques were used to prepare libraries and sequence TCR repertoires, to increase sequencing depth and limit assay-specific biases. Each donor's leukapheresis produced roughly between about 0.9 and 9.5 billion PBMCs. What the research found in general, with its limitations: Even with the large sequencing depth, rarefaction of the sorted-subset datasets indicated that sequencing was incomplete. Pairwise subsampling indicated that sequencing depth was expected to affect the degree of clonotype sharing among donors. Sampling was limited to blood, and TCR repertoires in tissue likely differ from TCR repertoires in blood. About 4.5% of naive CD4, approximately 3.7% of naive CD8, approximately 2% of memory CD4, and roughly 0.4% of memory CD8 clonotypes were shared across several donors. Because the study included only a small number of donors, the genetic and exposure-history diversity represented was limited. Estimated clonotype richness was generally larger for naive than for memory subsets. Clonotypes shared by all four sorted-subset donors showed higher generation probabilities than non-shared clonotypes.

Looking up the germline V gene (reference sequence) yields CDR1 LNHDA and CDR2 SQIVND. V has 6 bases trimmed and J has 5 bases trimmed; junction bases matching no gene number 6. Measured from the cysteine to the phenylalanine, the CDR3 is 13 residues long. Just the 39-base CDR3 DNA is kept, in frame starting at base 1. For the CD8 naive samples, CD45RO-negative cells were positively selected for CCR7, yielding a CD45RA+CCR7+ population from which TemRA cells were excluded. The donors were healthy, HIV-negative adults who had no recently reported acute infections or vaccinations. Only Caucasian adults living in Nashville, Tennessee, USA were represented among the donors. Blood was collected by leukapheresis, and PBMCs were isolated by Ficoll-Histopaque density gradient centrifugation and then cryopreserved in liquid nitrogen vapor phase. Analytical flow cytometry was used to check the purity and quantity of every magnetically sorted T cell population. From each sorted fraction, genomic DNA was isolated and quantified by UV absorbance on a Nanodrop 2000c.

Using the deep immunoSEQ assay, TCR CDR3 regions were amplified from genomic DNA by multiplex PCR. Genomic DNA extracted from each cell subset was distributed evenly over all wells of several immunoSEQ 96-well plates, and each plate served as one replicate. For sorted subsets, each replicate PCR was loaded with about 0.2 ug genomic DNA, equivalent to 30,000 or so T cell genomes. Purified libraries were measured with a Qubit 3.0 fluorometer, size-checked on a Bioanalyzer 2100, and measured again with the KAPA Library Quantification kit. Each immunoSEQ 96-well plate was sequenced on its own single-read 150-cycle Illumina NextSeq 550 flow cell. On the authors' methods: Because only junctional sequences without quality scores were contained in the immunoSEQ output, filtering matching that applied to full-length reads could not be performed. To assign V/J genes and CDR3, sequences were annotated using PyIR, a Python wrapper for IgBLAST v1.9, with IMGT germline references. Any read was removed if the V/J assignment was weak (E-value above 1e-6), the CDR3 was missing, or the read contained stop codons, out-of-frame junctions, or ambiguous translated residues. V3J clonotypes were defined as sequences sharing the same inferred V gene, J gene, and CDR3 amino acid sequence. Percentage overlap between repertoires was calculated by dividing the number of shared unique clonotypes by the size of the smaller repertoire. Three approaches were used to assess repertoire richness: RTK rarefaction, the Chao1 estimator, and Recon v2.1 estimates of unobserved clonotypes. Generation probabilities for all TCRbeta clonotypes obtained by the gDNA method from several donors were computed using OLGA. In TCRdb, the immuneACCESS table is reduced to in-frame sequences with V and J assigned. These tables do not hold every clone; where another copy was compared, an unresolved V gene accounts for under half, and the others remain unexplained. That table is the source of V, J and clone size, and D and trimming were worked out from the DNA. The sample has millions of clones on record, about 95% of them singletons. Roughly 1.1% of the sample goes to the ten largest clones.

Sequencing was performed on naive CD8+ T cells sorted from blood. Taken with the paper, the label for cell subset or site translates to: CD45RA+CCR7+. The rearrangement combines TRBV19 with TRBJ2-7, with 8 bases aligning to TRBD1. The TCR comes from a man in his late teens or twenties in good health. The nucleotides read TGTGCCAGTAGCGACAGGGGAATCGACGAGCAGTACTTC. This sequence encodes CASSDRGIDEQYF.